These 18 T cell receptor beta chains were all obtained from the same sample, sequenced in a study of identical twins. TCRdb itself ran the 5' RACE reads through MiXCR, one entry per CDR3 protein. This sample has 450,000 or so distinct CDR3 sequences, with 12% to 15% found just once. These records were also assigned to another study, of yellow fever vaccine responses in identical twins.

Sequenced: CD4+ T cells sorted from blood. Receptors were obtained from a woman between 18 and 29 years old in good health.

The chain employs TRBV5-1 and TRBJ2-6, with no clear D. Trimming cost V 0 bases and J 0 bases, with 13 bases left between them. The CDR3 covers 18 residues. Looked up from germline, CDR1 is SGHRS and CDR2 is YFSETQ. The CDR3 DNA sequence: TGCGCCAGCAGCTTGGGAGTACGGTTGGGCTCTGGGGCCAACGTCCTGACTTTC. This encodes CASSLGVRLGSGANVLTF. Complete variable domain (other parts from reference TRBV5-1 and TRBJ2-6): KAGVTQTPRYLIKTRGQQVTLSCSPISGHRSVSWYQQTPGQGLQFLFEYFSETQRNKGNFPGRFSGRQFSNSRSEMNVSTLELGDSALYLCASSLGVRLGSGANVLTFGAGSRLTVL.

The table lists this clonotype with a few counts. This chain connects TRBV5-6 to TRBJ2-3; D is possibly TRBD2 (6 bases). The V end lost 4 bases, the J end lost 4 bases, and 16 bases lay between the germline ends. The CDR3 runs 15 residues. The germline CDR1 and CDR2 sequences are SGHDT and YYEEEE. The CDR3 loop is CASSPDGGRADTQYF. CDR3 nucleotides: TGTGCCAGCAGCCCGGACGGAGGGAGAGCAGATACGCAGTATTTT. The entire variable domain, with the rest obtained from reference TRBV5-6 and TRBJ2-3, is as follows: DAGVTQSPTHLIKTRGQQVTLRCSPKSGHDTVSWYQQALGQGPQFIFQYYEEEERQRGNFPDRFSGHQFPNYSSELNVNALLLGDSALYLCASSPDGGRADTQYFGPGTRLTVL.

The genes are TRBV20-1 and TRBJ2-7, with 9 bases identical to TRBD1. The J segment lost 3 bases and the V segment lost 6 bases, leaving 9 bases of the junction unmatched. This CDR3 is built from 14 residues. Germline V gene lookup returns CDR1 DFQATT and CDR2 SNEGSKA (reference sequence). CDR3 in amino acids: CSARRGQGLYEQYF. DNA for the CDR3: TGCAGTGCCCGCCGGGGACAGGGTCTCTACGAGCAGTACTTC.

This clonotype was counted between two and nine times. The chain uses TRBV4-3 and TRBJ2-3, with 10 bases that match TRBD2. The V segment lost 0 bases and the J segment 5 bases; nucleotides outside the gene matches: 8. This CDR3 has 17 residues. Germline V gives CDR1 LGHNA, CDR2 YSLEER. In DNA form, the CDR3 reads TGCGCCAGCAGCCAAGAGGGAGCGGGAGGGCCGAAAGATACGCAGTATTTT. Protein sequence: CASSQEGAGGPKDTQYF.

In this sample, this clonotype turned up a few times. The gene calls are TRBV5-1 and TRBJ1-1, with TRBD1 as a possible D gene (6 bases). The germline V gene has CDR1 SGHRS and CDR2 YFSETQ. The ends were cut back, 4 bases at V and 6 bases at J, with 13 bases in the middle. This CDR3 spans 13 amino acids. The CDR3 loop reads CASSARGGPEAFF. DNA of the CDR3: TGCGCCAGCAGCGCCAGGGGTGGCCCTGAAGCTTTCTTT.

This chain joins TRBV2 and TRBJ1-2; D unresolved. This CDR3 contains 10 residues. Per germline, CDR1 SNHLY and CDR2 FYNNEI. The ends were cut back, 4 bases at V and 12 bases at J, with 9 bases in the middle. CDR3 sequence (DNA): TGTGCCAGCAGTGTAGTTTTAGACACCTTC. This gives the protein CASSVVLDTF.

This clonotype was detected only a few times. CDR3 amino acids: CASSPRSGYEQYF. The CDR3 DNA is TGCGCCAGCAGCCCCCGTAGCGGTTACGAGCAGTACTTC. This rearrangement joins TRBV4-1 to TRBJ2-7, with D possibly matching TRBD2 (6 bases). The CDR3 is 13 residues long. V was shortened by 4 bases and J by 4 bases, with 11 bases between the two germline ends. CDR1 is MGHRA and CDR2 is YSYEKL in the germline V gene.

This clonotype was seen a handful of times. V usage is TRBV7-9 and J usage is TRBJ2-2; 13 positions agree with TRBD2. The CDR3 length is 15 residues. The J segment lost 13 bases and the V segment lost 3 bases, leaving 8 bases of the junction unmatched. The germline gives CDR1 SEHNR, CDR2 FQNEAQ (reference sequence). As DNA, the CDR3 is TGTGCCAGCAGCTTTGGACTAGCGGGAGAAGTTGGGCTGTTTTTT. It specifies CASSFGLAGEVGLFF.

This clonotype has at least ten counts. The chain uses TRBV29-1 and TRBJ2-1; the D is unclear. The CDR3 has 11 residues. Germline lookup yields CDR1 SQVTM and CDR2 ANQGSEA. The germline V and J ends were trimmed by 3 bases and 8 bases, with 8 bases remaining between them. The CDR3 sequence is CSVDFWDEQFF. The CDR3, as DNA: TGCAGCGTTGACTTTTGGGATGAGCAGTTCTTC.

The sample holds a few counts of this clonotype. The chain carries TRBV6-1 and TRBJ2-1; no clear D. Deletions cut 4 bases from V and 6 bases from J, with 4 bases between. In germline, CDR1 is MNHNS, CDR2 SASEGT. CDR3 size: 11 residues. Here the CDR3 reads CASSAANEQFF. The CDR3 DNA is TGTGCCAGCAGTGCCGCCAATGAGCAGTTCTTC.

This rearrangement joins TRBV24-1 to TRBJ2-7; TRBD1 matches at 8 bases. The junction had 6 bases not matched to a gene; V was cut back by 0 bases and J by 6 bases. The CDR3 runs 15 residues. Germline V lookup: CDR1 KGHDR, CDR2 SFDVKD. The CDR3 is CATSDLLQGDLEQYF. For the CDR3, the DNA is TGTGCCACCAGTGATTTGCTACAGGGGGACCTCGAGCAGTACTTC.

The genes are TRBV28 and TRBJ2-3, with D hard to call. V was cut by 3 bases and J by 2 bases, with 12 bases left in between. CDR3 size: 15 residues. Per germline, CDR1 MDHEN and CDR2 SYDVKM. The CDR3 DNA reads TGTGCCAGCAGTTTCCGCGGACGCCCCACAGATACGCAGTATTTT. It is translated as CASSFRGRPTDTQYF.

The chain employs TRBV5-1 and TRBJ2-7; TRBD1 matches at 7 bases. The germline gives CDR1 SGHRS, CDR2 YFSETQ. Trimming removed 1 base from V and 6 bases from J; junction bases left unmatched: 10. The CDR3 runs 15 residues. The CDR3 DNA reads as TGCGCCAGCAGCTTGCCCGGGACAGCATTGATCGAGCAGTACTTC. Its translation: CASSLPGTALIEQYF.

This chain links TRBV6-5 with TRBJ1-2; D remains unclear. The CDR3 loop spans 17 amino acids. Per germline, CDR1 MNHEY and CDR2 SVGAGI. V was clipped by 0 bases and J by 4 bases, with 18 bases between them. Written as DNA, the CDR3 is TGTGCCAGCAGTTACTCCATCTCCCGGGCGACCTTCTATGGCTACACCTTC. It yields the protein CASSYSISRATFYGYTF.

This clonotype was detected a few times. The rearrangement uses TRBV28 and TRBJ2-2; TRBD2 agrees at 7 bases. Unmatched junction bases numbered 11, after V lost 6 bases and J lost 4 bases. This CDR3 has 16 amino acids. The V gene's germline CDR1 is MDHEN and CDR2 SYDVKM. The CDR3 here is CASRFFGGGTTGELFF. DNA for the CDR3: TGTGCCAGCAGATTCTTTGGGGGGGGAACCACCGGGGAGCTGTTTTTT.

This clonotype was counted only a few times. The chain carries TRBV10-3 and TRBJ2-7; weak D call: TRBD2 (6 bases). This CDR3 spans 14 amino acids. Trimming cost V 7 bases and J 2 bases, with 15 bases left between them. Germline V gene data show CDR1 as ENHRY and CDR2 as SYGVKD. DNA for the CDR3: TGTGCCATCAAGCCCAGGGAGGTTACCTACGAGCAGTACTTC. Its translation: CAIKPREVTYEQYF.

This clonotype came up a few times. The chain employs TRBV7-2 and TRBJ2-5, with 11 bases that match TRBD2. V lost 2 bases to trimming and J lost 5 bases; unmatched junction nucleotides: 4. Per germline, CDR1 SGHTA and CDR2 FQGNSA. The CDR3 has 15 residues. The CDR3 is CASSLNSGGAETQYF. The CDR3 DNA is TGTGCCAGCAGCTTAAATAGCGGGGGGGCGGAGACCCAGTACTTC.

The chain employs TRBV7-9 and TRBJ2-1; TRBD2 matches 8 bases. This CDR3 spans 16 amino acids. Germline CDR1 is SEHNR and CDR2 is FQNEAQ (reference sequence). With V trimmed by 0 bases and J by 4 bases, 5 bases remained unmatched. CDR3 in amino acids: CASSLAAGVHYNEQFF. DNA for the CDR3: TGTGCCAGCAGCTTAGCAGCGGGGGTTCATTACAATGAGCAGTTCTTC.